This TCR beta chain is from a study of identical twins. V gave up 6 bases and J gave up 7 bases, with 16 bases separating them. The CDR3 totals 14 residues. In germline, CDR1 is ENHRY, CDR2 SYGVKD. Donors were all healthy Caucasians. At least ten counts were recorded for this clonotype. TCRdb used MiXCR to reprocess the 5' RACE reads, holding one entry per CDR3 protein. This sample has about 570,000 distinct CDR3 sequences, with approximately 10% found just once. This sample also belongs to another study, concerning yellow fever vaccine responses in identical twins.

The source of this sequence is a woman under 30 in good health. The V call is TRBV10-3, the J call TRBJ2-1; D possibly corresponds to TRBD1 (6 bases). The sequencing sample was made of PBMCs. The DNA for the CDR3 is TGTGCCATCAGACCACAGGGAACGGCAAATGAGCAGTTCTTC. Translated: CAIRPQGTANEQFF.